This T cell receptor (delta chain) was captured by sequencing in a study of γδ T cells in repeated Plasmodium falciparum infection. Germline loops: CDR1 GEAIGNYY, CDR2 EKD. The CDR3 loop spans 17 amino acids. Bulk repertoires came from Vgamma9/Vdelta2+ or Vdelta2-negative gammadelta T cells flow-sorted from PBMC. TCRdb re-identified clones in the multiplex PCR reads via CATT. The sample contains roughly 90,000 delta-chain clones, approximately 1.5% of which appear only once. This clone has at least ten counts. TCRdb attributes to this sequence the protein of a much larger clone, which differs from the DNA translation at residue 14; a read error is likely, and the protein displayed is translated from the DNA.

The J gene is TRDJ1, the V gene TRDV2; 12 bases fit TRDD3. No J segment appears in TCRdb, so it was assigned here by matching the sequence to germline. Sequenced: gamma-delta T cells from blood. This clonotype was sampled from a pool of human donors (malaria-infected and uninfected, not separated). The CDR3 DNA reads TGTGCCTGTGACACCGTCGGTACTGGGGGATACACCGATGAACTCATCTTT. Amino acid sequence: CACDTVGTGGYTDELIF.